The T cell receptor beta chain under discussion was sequenced for a study of blood T cell repertoires in COVID-19. Study-level background: From the United States, Italy and Spain came samples of acute and convalescent COVID-19. Sample material is recorded as cDNA or gDNA derived from T cells, B-cell-depleted T cells, or PBMCs.

V was clipped by 1 base and J by 1 base, with 11 bases between them. Germline CDR1 is SGHRS and CDR2 is YFSETQ. The CDR3 extends over 15 amino acids. As processed by the authors: Amplification from reference gene primers served as the basis for estimated nucleated cell counts. Only in-frame clones appear in the TCRdb table, and some are missing; sequencing was by immunoSEQ multiplex PCR. Clone size and the V and J calls come from that table; the DNA yielded D and trimming. Of 80,000 to 100,000 clones in the sample, approximately 90% are singletons; the top ten hold 1.8%. Sequencing input: peripheral blood. This receptor was taken from a human donor with active COVID-19. The donor label of this sample is uncertain. The V and J genes are TRBV5-1 and TRBJ1-1; the D gene is possibly TRBD1 (5 bases). This CDR3 reads CASSLWRDGNTEAFF. In nucleotides, the CDR3 is TGCGCCAGCAGCTTGTGGAGGGACGGGAACACTGAAGCTTTCTTT.